Given below is one T cell receptor (beta chain) in context. This specimen comes from a study of blood T cell repertoires in COVID-19. TCRdb's table, derived via immunoSEQ multiplex PCR, lists solely in-frame clones and lacks some. Of over 150,000 clones listed, 85% to 90% are singletons. The length of the CDR3 is 10 residues. CDR1 is KGHSH, CDR2 LQKENI, per germline. Trimming took 6 bases from V and 3 from J, leaving 3 bases between them. The chain uses TRBV18 and TRBJ2-7; D not certain. The sample was peripheral blood. This receptor was identified in an older man with active or convalescent COVID-19. The CDR3 region is CASSGYEQYF. CDR3 in DNA: TGTGCCAGCTCCGGCTACGAGCAGTACTTC.